The rows below give T cell receptor beta chains drawn from one sample of a study of tumor-infiltrating lymphocytes in localized non-small cell lung cancer. Sequencing was performed with immunoSEQ multiplex PCR; in TCRdb, only in-frame clones are kept and a portion is missing. The sample yields about 16,000 clones, around 80% seen once. Sequencing input: lung tumor tissue. These receptors all come from a human donor with non-small cell lung cancer. Both conserved end residues are part of each CDR3. The order of the fields is V gene, J gene, clone size, D gene, CDR3 protein, CDR3 DNA. D genes are given only for firm matches. Some rows have no size entry. The others give once, few or many, or a class for an expanded clone.

TRBV27	TRBJ2-5	.	.	CASSFRRAETQYF	TGTGCCAGCAGTTTCCGAAGGGCTGAGACCCAGTACTTC
TRBV2	TRBJ2-5	.	.	CATAREAGLNEETQYF	TGTGCCACCGCGAGAGAGGCGGGACTTAATGAAGAGACCCAGTACTTC
TRBV19	TRBJ2-2	.	.	CASSIGNFGELFF	TGTGCCAGTAGTATTGGCAACTTCGGGGAGCTGTTTTTT
TRBV10-3	TRBJ2-5	.	TRBD2	CAISRSGIGETQYF	TGTGCCATCAGCCGAAGCGGGATAGGAGAGACCCAGTACTTC
TRBV30	TRBJ2-1	.	TRBD1	CAWSAPGQGSLHSYNEQFF	TGTGCCTGGAGTGCTCCGGGACAGGGTTCACTACACTCCTACAATGAGCAGTTCTTC
TRBV28	TRBJ1-4	.	TRBD1	CASSLWRGGKAEKLFF	TGTGCCAGCAGTTTATGGAGAGGGGGCAAGGCTGAAAAACTGTTTTTT
TRBV30	TRBJ1-2	.	.	CARGGLYSSNYGYTF	TGTGCCCGGGGGGGACTTTACTCCTCTAACTATGGCTACACCTTC
TRBV7-2	TRBJ2-7	.	TRBD2	CASSLAQASGSHEQYF	TGTGCCAGCAGCTTAGCGCAGGCTAGCGGGAGCCACGAGCAGTACTTC
TRBV7-2	TRBJ2-3	once	TRBD2	CASSLAAGGLGDTQYF	TGTGCCAGCAGCTTAGCGGCGGGAGGTTTGGGAGATACGCAGTATTTT
TRBV5-6	TRBJ2-5	.	TRBD2	CASSLLTSGSGETQYF	TGTGCCAGCAGCTTGCTGACTAGCGGGAGTGGAGAGACCCAGTACTTC
TRBV10-1	TRBJ2-3	.	TRBD2	CASSSGTSGHTDTQYF	TGCGCCAGCAGCTCCGGGACTAGCGGGCACACAGATACGCAGTATTTT
TRBV30	TRBJ1-4	.	.	CAWSKGYREKLFF	TGTGCCTGGAGTAAAGGGTATCGCGAAAAACTGTTTTTT
TRBV7-2	TRBJ2-7	once	TRBD2	CASRSSGRGSYEQYF	TGTGCCAGCAGGAGCAGCGGGAGAGGGTCCTACGAGCAGTACTTC
TRBV9	TRBJ1-1	.	.	CASSPRTRSAEAFF	TGTGCCAGCAGCCCTAGGACCCGAAGTGCTGAAGCTTTCTTT
TRBV5-4	TRBJ2-5	.	TRBD2	CASSLITGGGQETQYF	TGTGCCAGCAGCTTGATCACTGGGGGGGGCCAAGAGACCCAGTACTTC
TRBV4-1	TRBJ1-1	.	.	CASSRTDQGLNTEAFF	TGCGCCAGCAGCCGAACTGATCAGGGCCTGAACACTGAAGCTTTCTTT
TRBV7-8	TRBJ2-7	few	.	CASSLSANSYEQYF	TGTGCCAGCAGCTTATCCGCCAACTCCTACGAGCAGTACTTC
TRBV29-1	TRBJ1-5	.	.	CSVGDNNQPQHF	TGCAGCGTTGGGGACAACAATCAGCCCCAGCATTTT
TRBV4-3	TRBJ1-2	.	TRBD1	CASSPSLDREGGYTF	TGCGCCAGCAGCCCCAGCCTAGACAGGGAGGGTGGCTACACCTTC
TRBV4-2	TRBJ2-7	few	.	CASSQNRGLAYEQYF	TGTGCCAGCAGCCAAAATAGGGGGTTGGCCTACGAGCAGTACTTC
TRBV2	TRBJ1-5	few	.	CASSEAYSNQPQHF	TGTGCCAGCAGTGAAGCCTATAGCAATCAGCCCCAGCATTTT
TRBV27	TRBJ1-4	.	.	CASSLTRGNEKLFF	TGTGCCAGCAGTTTAACCCGAGGGAATGAAAAACTGTTTTTT
TRBV28	TRBJ1-3	.	.	CASSPGTSSGNTIYF	TGTGCCAGCAGCCCCGGGACATCCTCTGGAAACACCATATATTTT
TRBV28	TRBJ1-5	.	.	CASRRGGDYSNQPQHF	TGTGCCAGCAGACGAGGAGGAGATTATAGCAATCAGCCCCAGCATTTT
TRBV21-1	TRBJ2-7	.	.	CASNRGCSYEQYF	TGTGCCAGCAACAGGGGGTGCTCCTACGAGCAGTACTTC
TRBV9	TRBJ2-7	.	.	CASSQHAEPSYEQYF	TGTGCCAGCAGCCAGCATGCGGAGCCATCCTACGAGCAGTACTTC
TRBV7-3	TRBJ1-4	few	.	CASSLRGKANEKLFF	TGTGCCAGCAGCCTTAGGGGGAAAGCTAATGAAAAACTGTTTTTT
TRBV5-1	TRBJ2-3	once	.	CASSPQGHRYTDTQYF	TGCGCCAGCAGCCCACAGGGACACCGATACACAGATACGCAGTATTTT
TRBV7-9	TRBJ2-7	.	.	CASSLGGHVYEQYF	TGTGCCAGCAGCTTAGGGGGACATGTATACGAGCAGTACTTC
TRBV10-3	TRBJ1-1	.	.	CAISGLQGHPEAFF	TGTGCCATCAGCGGTCTTCAGGGGCACCCTGAAGCTTTCTTT
TRBV4-2	TRBJ2-5	once	.	CASSQDRGKGKTQYF	TGTGCCAGCAGCCAAGATCGCGGGAAGGGCAAGACCCAGTACTTC
TRBV6-5	TRBJ2-7	.	.	CASSYSSRGRASEQYF	TGTGCCAGCAGTTACTCGAGTAGGGGACGGGCATCCGAGCAGTACTTC
TRBV30	TRBJ2-5	.	.	CAWSGAGLQTQYF	TGTGCCTGGAGTGGAGCGGGCCTGCAGACCCAGTACTTC
TRBV29-1	TRBJ1-2	.	.	CSVDMGVRDYGYTF	TGCAGCGTTGATATGGGGGTCAGGGACTATGGCTACACCTTC
TRBV19	TRBJ2-1	once	TRBD2	CASTLSGSATSEQFF	TGTGCCAGTACCCTTAGCGGGAGCGCTACCAGTGAGCAGTTCTTC
TRBV6-1	TRBJ1-2	.	.	CASSELPGLRGGYTF	TGTGCCAGCAGTGAATTACCGGGACTCAGGGGAGGCTACACCTTC
TRBV29-1	TRBJ1-1	.	.	CSVEAWDKGEAFF	TGCAGCGTTGAAGCTTGGGACAAGGGAGAAGCTTTCTTT
TRBV10-3	TRBJ1-2	.	.	CAISDFLEENYGYTF	TGTGCCATCAGTGATTTCCTGGAAGAGAACTATGGCTACACCTTC
TRBV5-1	TRBJ1-5	once	TRBD1	CASIGQGNQPQHF	TGCGCCAGCATCGGACAGGGTAATCAGCCCCAGCATTTT
TRBV28	TRBJ2-3	once	TRBD2	CASILAPTSGTSTDTQYF	TGTGCCAGCATCTTAGCGCCGACTAGCGGGACAAGCACAGATACGCAGTATTTT
TRBV30	TRBJ2-1	.	TRBD2	CAWSVTLAAQWGNEQFF	TGTGCCTGGAGTGTCACACTAGCGGCTCAATGGGGCAATGAGCAGTTCTTC
TRBV15	TRBJ2-5	.	.	CATSRRLVGETQYF	TGTGCCACCAGCAGACGACTAGTTGGCGAGACCCAGTACTTC
TRBV14	TRBJ1-1	.	.	CASSHVGGGGTEAFF	TGTGCCAGCAGTCATGTAGGGGGTGGGGGCACTGAAGCTTTCTTT
TRBV27	TRBJ2-7	few	.	CASSRGSAGPYEQYF	TGTGCCAGCAGTAGGGGTAGCGCAGGCCCCTACGAGCAGTACTTC
TRBV28	TRBJ1-5	few	.	CAILPGGGSNQPQHF	TGTGCCATCCTCCCCGGGGGAGGAAGCAATCAGCCCCAGCATTTT
TRBV5-6	TRBJ1-2	.	.	CASSLEEGELYGHTF	TGTGCCAGTAGCTTGGAGGAGGGGGAGCTCTATGGCCACACCTTC
TRBV2	TRBJ2-7	once	.	CASSLSYEQYF	TGTGCCAGCAGTCTCTCCTACGAGCAGTACTTC
TRBV19	TRBJ2-3	.	.	CASSLRGEHTDTQYF	TGTGCCAGTAGTCTCAGGGGGGAACACACAGATACGCAGTATTTT
TRBV5-1	TRBJ2-4	.	TRBD2	CASSFGTNKNIQYF	TGCGCCAGCAGCTTCGGGACTAATAAAAACATTCAGTACTTC
TRBV16	TRBJ2-5	.	.	CASSYTVVSQETQYF	TGTGCCAGCAGCTACACCGTTGTGTCTCAAGAGACCCAGTACTTC
TRBV7-2	TRBJ2-2	.	TRBD2	CASTLSGRARELFF	TGTGCCAGCACCCTTAGCGGGAGGGCCCGAGAGCTGTTTTTT
TRBV29-1	TRBJ2-5	.	.	CSVERQGRETQYF	TGCAGCGTTGAACGGCAGGGGAGGGAGACCCAGTACTTC
TRBV7-9	TRBJ1-1	.	.	CASSLGMGEAFF	TGTGCCAGCAGCTTAGGGATGGGTGAAGCTTTCTTT
TRBV5-6	TRBJ1-2	.	.	CASSFSPKEGYTF	TGTGCCAGCAGCTTTAGTCCCAAGGAGGGCTACACCTTC